The 32 T cell receptor beta chains given below trace back to one sample, sequenced in a study of T cells in Graves' hyperthyroidism and ophthalmopathy. The TCR beta CDR3 regions underwent amplification using RNA transcripts as the source. First-round RT-PCR with HTBI primers amplified the TCR CDR3 region. TCRdb fed the multiplex PCR reads into MiXCR, producing one record per CDR3 protein. Of 350,000 or so distinct CDR3 sequences detected, approximately 18% appear once; the ten largest clones hold less than 20%. Material for sequencing was blood. The source is a woman in her forties with Graves' ophthalmopathy.

This clonotype was observed many times. The chain joins TRBV28 to TRBJ2-7; D may be TRBD2 (6 bases). The germline V gene encodes CDR1 MDHEN and CDR2 SYDVKM. The CDR3 runs to 13 residues. V lost 7 bases and J 7 bases, leaving 17 bases between the germline ends. CDR3 sequence (DNA): TGTGCCAGCAAGGAGGGCAGTCCCTCAGAGCAGTACTTC. Translation: CASKEGSPSEQYF.

The sample holds many counts of this clonotype. The rearrangement uses TRBV6-5 and TRBJ2-7; D is undetermined. V was pared by 2 bases and J by 2 bases, with 10 bases between. Germline assignment: CDR1 MNHEY and CDR2 SVGAGI. The CDR3 covers 14 residues. Written as DNA, the CDR3 is TGTGCCAGCAGTTACACCGCTGGGGCCTACGAGCAGTACTTC. It translates to CASSYTAGAYEQYF.

The gene calls are TRBV10-3 and TRBJ1-1, with 8 positions matching TRBD1. Germline assignment: CDR1 ENHRY and CDR2 SYGVKD. The CDR3 is 13 amino acids. V gave up 0 bases and J gave up 11 bases; unmatched junction bases: 5. CDR3 residues: CAISESLSGGAFF. In nucleotides, the CDR3 is TGTGCCATCAGTGAGTCTCTTTCAGGGGGCGCTTTCTTT.

This clonotype has at least ten counts. This sequence joins TRBV6-1 and TRBJ2-5; D not certain. The CDR3 spans 14 residues. Trimming took off 6 bases at V and 1 base at J, with 12 bases between the two ends. Germline values: CDR1 MNHNS, CDR2 SASEGT. The CDR3 here is CASSKLYRQETQYF. CDR3 sequence (DNA): TGTGCCAGCAGCAAACTCTACCGCCAAGAGACCCAGTACTTC.

There are many counts of this clonotype. The rearrangement uses TRBV28 and TRBJ1-1; no clear D gene. Germline-derived CDR1 and CDR2 are MDHEN and SYDVKM. The CDR3 has 14 residues. Trimming cost V 6 bases and J 0 bases, with 11 bases left between them. Here the CDR3 reads CASSPAGMNTEAFF. CDR3 DNA: TGTGCCAGCAGCCCAGCCGGCATGAACACTGAAGCTTTCTTT.

This clonotype occurred many times. The chain is built from TRBV5-1 and TRBJ1-1; the match to TRBD1 covers 9 bases. The ends lost 4 bases at V and 1 base at J; junction bases unmatched: 5. The CDR3 sequence is 15 residues long. Looked up from germline, CDR1 is SGHRS and CDR2 is YFSETQ. The CDR3 nucleotides are TGCGCCAGCAGCATTGCGGGACAGGGGAACACTGAAGCTTTCTTT. Translation gives CASSIAGQGNTEAFF.

The V gene is TRBV12-3 or TRBV12-4, the J gene TRBJ1-5; D not resolved. V gave up 5 bases and J gave up 5 bases, with 10 bases separating them. The CDR3 has 13 residues. The CDR3 DNA reads as TGTGCCAGCAGTCGGGGAAAGGATCAGCCCCAGCATTTT. This codes for CASSRGKDQPQHF.

In this sample, this clonotype turned up many times. Written as DNA, the CDR3 is TGTGCCAGCAGCCAAGTGGACACTTCCTACGAGCAGTACTTC. Translation: CASSQVDTSYEQYF. V and J are TRBV3-1 and TRBJ2-7; weak D call: TRBD1 (5 bases). The V end lost 1 base, the J end lost 1 base, and 8 bases lay between the germline ends. This CDR3 contains 14 residues. Germline CDR1 is LGHDT and CDR2 is YNNKEL (reference sequence).

Ten or more counts support this clonotype. The V gene is TRBV6-2 or TRBV6-3, the J gene TRBJ2-5, with 7 positions matching TRBD1. This CDR3 is 13 amino acids long. The J segment lost 5 bases and the V segment lost 8 bases, leaving 8 bases of the junction unmatched. Germline CDR1 MNHEY, CDR2 SVGEGT. CDR3 amino acids: CASERQGSETQYF. CDR3 DNA: TGTGCCAGCGAAAGACAGGGCTCCGAGACCCAGTACTTC.

This clonotype showed up many times. The rearrangement joins TRBV24-1 to TRBJ1-5, with 8 bases lining up with TRBD1. The CDR3 is made up of 19 amino acids. V lost 4 bases and J lost 2; bases outside the gene matches: 15. Germline loops: CDR1 KGHDR, CDR2 SFDVKD. The CDR3 nucleotides read TGTGCCACCAGTGAGTCCGGGACAGGTAGAGTTAGGGGCAATCAGCCCCAGCATTTT. Residues: CATSESGTGRVRGNQPQHF.

This chain connects TRBV29-1 to TRBJ2-2; 8 nucleotides align to TRBD2. J gave up 5 bases and V 2 bases, and 4 bases lay outside the gene matches. Per germline, CDR1 SQVTM and CDR2 ANQGSEA. This CDR3 is 14 amino acids long. CDR3 sequence: CSVEISGATGELFF. The CDR3 coding sequence is TGCAGCGTTGAAATTAGCGGGGCAACCGGGGAGCTGTTTTTT.

In nucleotides, the CDR3 is TGTGCCAGCAGTTATGGGGCCGGGACTGGGACCTACGAGCAGTACTTC. Its translation: CASSYGAGTGTYEQYF. The chain carries TRBV6-5 and TRBJ2-7, with a possible D match to TRBD2 (6 bases). V shed 3 bases and J shed 2 bases, with 17 bases lying between them. Germline V gene data show CDR1 as MNHEY and CDR2 as SVGAGI. CDR3 size: 16 residues.

This clonotype was counted a few times. The V and J genes are TRBV12-5 and TRBJ1-6; D not resolved. The CDR3 consists of 17 residues. The germline CDR1 and CDR2 sequences are LGHNT and FRNRAP. Trimming left V 0 bases short and J 12 bases short, with 21 bases between. DNA for the CDR3: TGTGCTAGTGGTTTGGTATTGACCGTATGTCTGGGGTTACCCCTCCACTTT. As protein: CASGLVLTVCLGLPLHF. The whole variable domain, filled in from reference TRBV12-5 and TRBJ1-6, reads DARVTQTPRHKVTEMGQEVTMRCQPILGHNTVFWYRQTMMQGLELLAYFRNRAPLDDSGMPKDRFSAEMPDATLATLKIQPSEPRDSAVYFCASGLVLTVCLGLPLHFGNGTRLTVT.

This clonotype was seen at least ten times. The chain carries TRBV20-1 and TRBJ2-7, with TRBD2 identical over 8 bases. Germline V gene data show CDR1 as DFQATT and CDR2 as SNEGSKA (reference sequence). With V trimmed by 3 bases and J by 5 bases, 12 bases remained unmatched. CDR3 length: 15 amino acids. The CDR3 spells CSASPRSGGGHEQYF. For the CDR3, the DNA is TGCAGTGCTAGCCCCCGGTCCGGCGGGGGGCACGAGCAGTACTTC.

This clonotype was detected ten times or more. The chain combines TRBV19 with TRBJ2-7, with TRBD1 identical over 10 bases. The ends lost 7 bases at V and 5 bases at J; junction bases unmatched: 8. This CDR3 region has 14 residues. Germline CDR1 is LNHDA and CDR2 is SQIVND (reference sequence). For the CDR3, the DNA is TGTGCCAGTACCGAGACAGGGGGCGTGGACGAGCAGTACTTC. It codes for CASTETGGVDEQYF.

This clonotype was seen at least ten times. The chain combines TRBV4-2 with TRBJ2-7, with unresolved D. The CDR3 length is 16 residues. The germline gives CDR1 LGHNA, CDR2 YNFKEQ. V was trimmed by 0 bases and J by 0 bases, leaving 12 bases between them. CDR3 DNA sequence: TGTGCCAGCAGCCAAGATTCGGTGGGAAGCTCCTACGAGCAGTACTTC. This translates into CASSQDSVGSSYEQYF.

The rearrangement uses TRBV20-1 and TRBJ1-2; 8 bases are a match to TRBD1. The germline CDR1 and CDR2 sequences are DFQATT and SNEGSKA (reference sequence). This CDR3 is built from 14 residues. J gave up 5 bases and V 1 base, and 6 bases lay outside the gene matches. The CDR3 loop is CSARAPGQGYGYTF. The CDR3 nucleotides are TGCAGTGCTAGAGCCCCCGGACAGGGTTATGGCTACACCTTC.

This chain uses TRBV4-2 with TRBJ2-7, with D maybe TRBD2 (6 bases). The CDR3 has 17 amino acids. The V gene lost 0 bases and the J gene lost 5 bases, with 20 bases spanning the gap. Germline lookup yields CDR1 LGHNA and CDR2 YNFKEQ. The CDR3 is CASSQDITFGGGNEQYF. Written as DNA, the CDR3 is TGTGCCAGCAGCCAAGATATCACTTTTGGGGGAGGTAACGAGCAGTACTTC.

In its sample, this clonotype was seen many times. The chain is built from TRBV10-1 and TRBJ2-4; possibly TRBD2 for D (6 bases). The CDR3 is 17 residues long. V was trimmed by 0 bases and J by 0 bases, leaving 12 bases between them. CDR1 and CDR2 (germline): WNHNN, SYGVQD (reference sequence). The CDR3 DNA reads as TGCGCCAGCAGTGAGTCGACGGCGGGATTAGCCAAAAACATTCAGTACTTC. This gives the protein CASSESTAGLAKNIQYF.

V gene TRBV6-5 combines with J gene TRBJ2-7; no reliable D call. Looked up from germline, CDR1 is MNHEY and CDR2 is SVGAGI. The V gene lost 0 bases and the J gene lost 6 bases, with 9 bases spanning the gap. The CDR3 contains 13 residues. This chain's CDR3 is CASSYSDIAEQYF. CDR3 bases: TGTGCCAGCAGTTACTCAGATATTGCCGAGCAGTACTTC.

In this sample, this clonotype turned up a few times. The V and J genes are TRBV6-5 and TRBJ2-5, with a tentative D call TRBD1 (5 bases). V dropped 4 bases and J dropped 4 bases, with 13 bases sitting between them. The CDR3 is 14 amino acids. Germline CDR1 is MNHEY and CDR2 is SVGAGI. CDR3 residues: CASSLRGSGETQYF. The CDR3 bases are TGTGCCAGCAGTTTAAGGGGTTCAGGAGAGACCCAGTACTTC.

The table lists this clonotype with many counts. This chain connects TRBV7-3 to TRBJ1-5, with no clear D. Germline V CDR1 and CDR2: SGHTA, FQGTGA. The CDR3 is made up of 12 amino acids. Deletions cut 3 bases from V and 6 bases from J, with 6 bases between. This chain's CDR3 is CASSFNRQPQHF. The CDR3 DNA reads TGTGCCAGCAGCTTTAATCGTCAGCCCCAGCATTTT. Full variable domain (remainder filled in from reference TRBV7-3 and TRBJ1-5): GAGVSQTPSNKVTEKGKYVELRCDPISGHTALYWYRQSLGQGPEFLIYFQGTGAADDSGLPNDRFFAVRPEGSVSTLKIQRTERGDSAVYLCASSFNRQPQHFGDGTRLSIL.

This chain uses TRBV7-3 with TRBJ2-7, with 9 bases identical to TRBD2. V lost 2 bases to trimming and J lost 4 bases; unmatched junction nucleotides: 3. Per the germline V gene, CDR1 is SGHTA and CDR2 is FQGTGA. The length of the CDR3 is 14 residues. CDR3 sequence (DNA): TGTGCCAGCAGCTTACGCGGGAGGGAATACGAGCAGTACTTC. This translates into CASSLRGREYEQYF.

At least ten counts were recorded for this clonotype. The J gene is TRBJ2-7, the V gene TRBV28, with D possibly matching TRBD2 (6 bases). CDR3 size: 12 residues. In germline, CDR1 is MDHEN, CDR2 SYDVKM. V was clipped by 2 bases and J by 11 bases, with 13 bases between them. Written as DNA, the CDR3 is TGTGCCAGCAGTTTAGCCGCCCGGAGGGAGTACTTC. Residues: CASSLAARREYF. The full variable domain, its missing parts supplied by reference TRBV28 and TRBJ2-7, is DVKVTQSSRYLVKRTGEKVFLECVQDMDHENMFWYRQDPGLGLRLIYFSYDVKMKEKGDIPEGYSVSREKKERFSLILESASTNQTSMYLCASSLAARREYFGPGTRLTVT.

This clonotype was seen ten or more times. V gene TRBV10-3 combines with J gene TRBJ2-2; TRBD1 might be the D (5 bases). CDR3 length: 13 amino acids. Trimming cost V 3 bases and J 7 bases, with 9 bases left between them. Germline V gives CDR1 ENHRY, CDR2 SYGVKD. Written as DNA, the CDR3 is TGTGCCATCAGTGACAGGGATGGCGGGGAGCTGTTTTTT. Protein sequence: CAISDRDGGELFF.

This clonotype was seen ten or more times. The rearrangement uses TRBV7-2 and TRBJ1-3; tentative D call: TRBD1 (5 bases). CDR1 SGHTA and CDR2 FQGNSA come from the germline V gene. The CDR3 is 14 amino acids. Trimming removed 6 bases from V and 4 bases from J, with 13 bases in between. CDR3 amino acids: CASRGDSRGNTIYF. For the CDR3, the DNA is TGTGCCAGCAGAGGGGATTCCAGGGGAAACACCATATATTTT.

In the case of this clonotype: Being one base from a much bigger clone, this may be a read error. The V call is TRBV2, the J call TRBJ2-2, with 8 bases fitting TRBD1. Germline CDR1 is SNHLY and CDR2 is FYNNEI. The CDR3 covers 15 residues. CDR3 sequence: CASSRDRLGTGELLF. In DNA, the CDR3 is TGTGCCAGCAGTCGGGACAGGTTAGGCACCGGGGAGCTGCTTTTT.

The chain uses TRBV28 and TRBJ1-1; 8 bases are a match to TRBD1. From germline, CDR1 is MDHEN and CDR2 SYDVKM. J gave up 4 bases and V 4 bases, and 8 bases lay outside the gene matches. This CDR3 comprises 15 residues. In DNA form, the CDR3 reads TGTGCCAGCAGTTCCAGACAGGGGAGGGCCACTGAAGCTTTCTTT. This gives the protein CASSSRQGRATEAFF.

This clonotype was seen at least ten times. V gene TRBV6-5 combines with J gene TRBJ2-7; D unresolved. The V end lost 2 bases, the J end lost 4 bases, and 18 bases lay between the germline ends. Germline CDR1 and CDR2: MNHEY and SVGAGI. The CDR3 runs to 16 residues. The CDR3 reads CASSYAQQRYLYEQYF. DNA for the CDR3: TGTGCCAGCAGTTACGCGCAACAGAGGTATCTGTACGAGCAGTACTTC.

This clonotype was recorded at least ten times. The genes are TRBV7-2 and TRBJ2-7; TRBD2 matches 10 bases. Germline assignment: CDR1 SGHTA and CDR2 FQGNSA. The CDR3 loop spans 19 amino acids. J was trimmed by 1 base and V by 5 bases; bases with no gene match: 17. The CDR3 sequence: CASSPGANKLAGISYEQYF. Written as DNA, the CDR3 is TGTGCCAGCAGCCCCGGGGCGAATAAACTAGCGGGAATTTCCTACGAGCAGTACTTC.

This clonotype was picked up many times. V is TRBV12-3 or TRBV12-4 and J is TRBJ1-3; D not certain. This CDR3 has 17 amino acids. Deletions cut 6 bases from V and 2 bases from J, with 20 bases between. The CDR3 loop reads CASSPIHPGLAGNTIYF. The CDR3, as DNA: TGTGCCAGCAGCCCTATCCACCCAGGACTCGCTGGAAACACCATATATTTT.

This clonotype showed up many times. The rearrangement joins TRBV7-2 to TRBJ2-7; TRBD2 agrees at 9 bases. The germline CDR1 and CDR2 sequences are SGHTA and FQGNSA. The CDR3 contains 15 residues. V trimming: 5 bases; J trimming: 3 bases; junction bases outside the gene matches: 8. Here the CDR3 reads CASSQGTSLLYEQYF. The CDR3 DNA follows: TGTGCCAGCAGCCAAGGGACTAGCTTACTCTACGAGCAGTACTTC. The variable domain in full, with the rest retrieved from reference TRBV7-2 and TRBJ2-7, is GAGVSQSPSNKVTEKGKDVELRCDPISGHTALYWYRQSLGQGLEFLIYFQGNSAPDKSGLPSDRFSAERTGGSVSTLTIQRTQQEDSAVYLCASSQGTSLLYEQYFGPGTRLTVT.